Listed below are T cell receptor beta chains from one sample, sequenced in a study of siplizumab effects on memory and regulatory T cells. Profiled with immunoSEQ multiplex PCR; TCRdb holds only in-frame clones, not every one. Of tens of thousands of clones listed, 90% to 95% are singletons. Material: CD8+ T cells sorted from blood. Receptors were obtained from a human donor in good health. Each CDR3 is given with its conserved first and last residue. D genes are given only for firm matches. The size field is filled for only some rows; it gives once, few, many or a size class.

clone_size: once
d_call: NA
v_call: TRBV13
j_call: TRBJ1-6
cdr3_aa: CASSLVGSPLHF
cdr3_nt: TGTGCCAGCAGCTTAGTTGGTTCACCCCTCCACTTT

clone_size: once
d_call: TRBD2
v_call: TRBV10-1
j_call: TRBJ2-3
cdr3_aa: CASSDPAGGTDTQYF
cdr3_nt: TGCGCCAGCAGTGATCCAGCGGGGGGCACAGATACGCAGTATTTT

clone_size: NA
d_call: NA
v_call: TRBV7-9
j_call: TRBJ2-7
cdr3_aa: CASSHPLGGGSYEQYF
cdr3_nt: TGTGCCAGCAGCCACCCATTGGGGGGAGGCTCCTACGAGCAGTACTTC

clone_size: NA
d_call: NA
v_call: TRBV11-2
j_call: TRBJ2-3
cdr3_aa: CASSLEWGGSLDTQYF
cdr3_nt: TGTGCCAGCAGCTTGGAGTGGGGAGGCAGTCTAGATACGCAGTATTTT

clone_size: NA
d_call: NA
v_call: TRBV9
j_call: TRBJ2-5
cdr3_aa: CASSGGDGAQYF
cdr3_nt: TGTGCCAGCAGCGGGGGCGATGGGGCCCAGTACTTC

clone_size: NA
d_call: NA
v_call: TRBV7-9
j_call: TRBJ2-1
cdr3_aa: CASSSYEVLSYNEQFF
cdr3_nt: TGTGCCAGCAGCTCATACGAGGTTCTGAGTTACAATGAGCAGTTCTTC

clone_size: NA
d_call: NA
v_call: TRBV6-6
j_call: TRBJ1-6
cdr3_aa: CASSYRGYNSPLHF
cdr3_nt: TGTGCCAGCAGTTACAGGGGATATAATTCACCCCTCCACTTT

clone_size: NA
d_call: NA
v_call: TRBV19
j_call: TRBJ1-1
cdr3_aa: CASKTGLATEAFF
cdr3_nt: TGTGCCAGTAAAACAGGGTTAGCCACTGAAGCTTTCTTT

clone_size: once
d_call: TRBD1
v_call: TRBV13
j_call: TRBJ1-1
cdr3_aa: CASSSDREDTEAFF
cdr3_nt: TGTGCCAGCAGCTCGGACAGGGAAGACACTGAAGCTTTCTTT

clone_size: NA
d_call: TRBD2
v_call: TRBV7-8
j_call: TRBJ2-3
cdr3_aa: CASTSGGADTQYF
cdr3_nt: TGTGCCAGCACCAGCGGGGGTGCAGATACGCAGTATTTT

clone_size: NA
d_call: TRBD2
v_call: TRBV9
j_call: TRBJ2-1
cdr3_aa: CASSVARAGVVNEQFF
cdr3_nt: TGTGCCAGCAGCGTAGCTCGAGCGGGAGTCGTGAATGAGCAGTTCTTC

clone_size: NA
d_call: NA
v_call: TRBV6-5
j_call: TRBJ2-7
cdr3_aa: CASSYQALGEQYF
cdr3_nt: TGTGCCAGCAGTTACCAGGCTTTGGGCGAGCAGTACTTC

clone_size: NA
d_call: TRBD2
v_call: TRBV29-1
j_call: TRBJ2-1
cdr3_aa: CSVEAWGLADNNEQFF
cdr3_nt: TGCAGCGTTGAAGCATGGGGACTAGCGGACAACAATGAGCAGTTCTTC

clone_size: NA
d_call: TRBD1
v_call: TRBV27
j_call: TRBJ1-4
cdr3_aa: CASSLSSGGAVEKLFF
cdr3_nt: TGTGCCAGCAGTTTATCGTCAGGGGGCGCGGTTGAAAAACTGTTTTTT

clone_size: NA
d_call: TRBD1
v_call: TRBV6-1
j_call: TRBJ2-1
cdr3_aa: CASSEVGTGVNEQFF
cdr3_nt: TGTGCCAGCAGTGAAGTCGGGACAGGGGTCAATGAGCAGTTCTTC

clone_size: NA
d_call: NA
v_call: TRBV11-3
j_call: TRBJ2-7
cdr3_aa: CASSLSPDRSYEQYF
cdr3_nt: TGTGCCAGCAGCTTGAGCCCGGACAGATCCTACGAGCAGTACTTC

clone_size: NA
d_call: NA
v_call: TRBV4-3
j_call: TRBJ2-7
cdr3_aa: CASSQDGDEQYF
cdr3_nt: TGCGCCAGCAGCCAAGACGGGGACGAGCAGTACTTC

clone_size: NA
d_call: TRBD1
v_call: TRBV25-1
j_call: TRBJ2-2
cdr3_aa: CASGGTGKSAGELFF
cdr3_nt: TGTGCCAGCGGGGGGACAGGCAAATCGGCCGGGGAGCTGTTTTTT

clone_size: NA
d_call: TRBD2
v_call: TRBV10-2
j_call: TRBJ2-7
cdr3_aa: CASSESLAGAYEQYF
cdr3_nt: TGCGCCAGCAGTGAGTCTCTAGCGGGAGCCTACGAGCAGTACTTC

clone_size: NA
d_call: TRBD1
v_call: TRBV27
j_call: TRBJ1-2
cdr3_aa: CASSLSGTGNYGYTF
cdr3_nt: TGTGCCAGCAGTTTATCGGGGACAGGGAACTATGGCTACACCTTC

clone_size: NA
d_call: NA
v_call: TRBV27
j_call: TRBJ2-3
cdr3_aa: CASSFERPTDTQYF
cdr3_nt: TGTGCCAGCAGTTTCGAGCGTCCCACAGATACGCAGTATTTT

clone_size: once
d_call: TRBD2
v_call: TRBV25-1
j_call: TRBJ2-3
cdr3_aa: CASSASSGSTDTQYF
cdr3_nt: TGTGCCAGCAGTGCCTCTAGCGGGAGTACAGATACGCAGTATTTT

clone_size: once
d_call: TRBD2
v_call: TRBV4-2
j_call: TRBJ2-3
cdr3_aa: CASSQNSGGADTQYF
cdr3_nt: TGTGCCAGCAGCCAAAATAGCGGGGGGGCAGATACGCAGTATTTT

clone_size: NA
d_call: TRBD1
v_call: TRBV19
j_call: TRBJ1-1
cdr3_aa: CASSIRTGVTEAFF
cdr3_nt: TGTGCCAGTAGTATTCGAACAGGGGTAACTGAAGCTTTCTTT

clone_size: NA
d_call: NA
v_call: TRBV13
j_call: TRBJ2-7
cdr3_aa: CASSSGRAYEQYF
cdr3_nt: TGTGCCAGCAGCTCCGGCAGAGCCTACGAGCAGTACTTC

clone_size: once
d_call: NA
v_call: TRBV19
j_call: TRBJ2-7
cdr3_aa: CASQSAGHYEQYF
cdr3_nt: TGTGCCAGTCAGTCGGCAGGCCACTACGAGCAGTACTTC

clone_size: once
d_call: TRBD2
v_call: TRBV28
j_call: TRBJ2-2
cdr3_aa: CASSFLAGANTGELFF
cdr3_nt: TGTGCCAGCAGTTTTCTAGCGGGAGCGAACACCGGGGAGCTGTTTTTT

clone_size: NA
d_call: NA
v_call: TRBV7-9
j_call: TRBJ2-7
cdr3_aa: CASSPTSSYEQYF
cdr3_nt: TGTGCCAGCAGCCCCACTAGCTCCTACGAGCAGTACTTC

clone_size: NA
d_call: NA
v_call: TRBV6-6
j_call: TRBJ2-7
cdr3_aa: CASSYGDSAYEQYF
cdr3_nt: TGTGCCAGCAGTTACGGGGACTCGGCCTACGAGCAGTACTTC

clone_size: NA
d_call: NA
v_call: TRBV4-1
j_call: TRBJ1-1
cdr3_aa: CASCLVLGKMNTEAFF
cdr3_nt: TGCGCTAGCTGCTTGGTACTAGGGAAAATGAACACTGAAGCTTTCTTT

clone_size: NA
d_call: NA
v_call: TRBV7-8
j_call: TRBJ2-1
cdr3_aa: CASSLSLGLNEQFF
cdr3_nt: TGTGCCAGCAGCCTTAGCCTAGGATTAAATGAGCAGTTCTTC